Shown below are 14 T cell receptor beta chains from a single sample sequenced in a study of human T cells and chemical hapten exposure. TCRdb re-called the RACE reads through MiXCR, storing one row per CDR3 protein. The sample gives 180,000 or so distinct CDR3 sequences, about 14% of which show up once; 1.7% is in the top ten. Time point indicated: patch test 1, 2 weeks after DPC sensitization. Stated treatment: therapeutic diphenylcyclopropenone sensitization with weekly scalp DPC. This sample comprised whole blood, obtained in connection with sensitization to the hapten diphenylcyclopropenone (DPC). These receptors all stem from a woman in her 30s with alopecia areata. Some clones in this sample may be carry-over from other donors' samples.

This clonotype was counted a few times. This rearrangement joins TRBV7-8 to TRBJ1-5, with 8 bases that match TRBD1. The CDR3 is made up of 18 amino acids. V was clipped by 4 bases and J by 1 base; unmatched bases: 12. Germline V gives CDR1 SGHVS, CDR2 FQNEAQ. CDR3 sequence (DNA): TGTGCCAGCAGCTCGTCCTTCTCAGGGGGCACGAGCAATCAGCCCCAGCATTTT. Protein sequence: CASSSSFSGGTSNQPQHF.

This clonotype has more than one count but fewer than ten. The J gene is TRBJ1-2, the V gene TRBV20-1; D is unresolved. The V gene lost 3 bases and the J gene lost 5 bases, with 10 bases spanning the gap. This CDR3 has 12 amino acids. From germline, CDR1 is DFQATT and CDR2 SNEGSKA (reference sequence). CDR3 in amino acids: CSARRGIYGYTF. The CDR3 DNA reads TGCAGTGCTAGGAGAGGGATTTATGGCTACACCTTC.

This clonotype was seen a handful of times. This chain links TRBV12-3 or TRBV12-4 with TRBJ1-5; D is perhaps TRBD1 (5 bases). V was shortened by 4 bases and J by 10 bases, with 11 bases between the two germline ends. CDR3 length equals 12 residues. The CDR3 here is CASSSSGQPQHF. Written as DNA, the CDR3 is TGTGCCAGCAGTTCCTCAGGGCAACCCCAGCATTTT.

This clonotype was found a few times. The genes are TRBV6-2 or TRBV6-3 and TRBJ2-2; TRBD1 is a possible D gene (6 bases). The CDR3 runs 15 residues. Between the trimmed V and J ends, which lost 6 bases and 4 bases, there was a span of 15 bases. Per the germline V gene, CDR1 is MNHEY and CDR2 is SVGEGT. The CDR3 DNA reads as TGTGCCAGCAGAGAACACAGGGCTGGCACCGGGGAGCTGTTTTTT. Amino acids: CASREHRAGTGELFF.

In this sample, this clonotype turned up many times. The chain has TRBV18 and TRBJ2-5; maybe TRBD2 (6 bases). V was pared by 3 bases and J by 5 bases, with 10 bases between. The CDR3 covers 13 residues. Germline lookup yields CDR1 KGHSH and CDR2 LQKENI. The CDR3 sequence is CASSPPAGETQYF. CDR3 coding DNA: TGTGCCAGCTCACCTCCCGCGGGGGAGACCCAGTACTTC.

The chain uses TRBV20-1 and TRBJ2-3, with a possible D match to TRBD2 (6 bases). The CDR3 length is 15 residues. V was pared by 4 bases and J by 1 base, with 15 bases between. In germline, CDR1 is DFQATT, CDR2 SNEGSKA (reference sequence). This CDR3 is CSATHRRGRTDTQYF. The DNA of the CDR3 is TGCAGTGCTACCCACCGGAGGGGCCGCACAGATACGCAGTATTTT.

This clonotype was recorded a few times. CDR3 loop: CASSFGGSNINEQFF. CDR3 coding DNA: TGTGCCAGCAGTTTCGGGGGCAGCAATATCAATGAGCAGTTCTTC. The chain carries TRBV12-3 or TRBV12-4 and TRBJ2-1; D tentatively reads TRBD1 or TRBD2 (6 bases each). With 3 bases removed from V and 6 bases from J, the gap between germline ends came to 15 bases. The CDR3 spans 15 residues.

V is TRBV7-7 and J is TRBJ2-5; TRBD2 matches 7 bases. The CDR3 is made up of 14 amino acids. Trimming took 5 bases from V and 9 from J; bases not matched to a gene: 12. From germline, CDR1 is SSHAT and CDR2 FNYEAQ (reference sequence). Written as DNA, the CDR3 is TGTGCCAGCAGCCCGAGCGGGGTCGGAAGGGCCCAGTACTTC. It specifies CASSPSGVGRAQYF.

A few counts support this clonotype. The rearrangement joins TRBV20-1 to TRBJ2-5; D ambiguous. Trimming removed 0 bases from V and 1 base from J, with 9 bases in between. From germline, CDR1 is DFQATT and CDR2 SNEGSKA (reference sequence). The CDR3 has 14 amino acids. In DNA, the CDR3 is TGCAGTGCTAGAGAATGGGCGATCCAAGAGACCCAGTACTTC. It is translated as CSAREWAIQETQYF.

The chain is built from TRBV4-2 and TRBJ1-5; TRBD1 matches at 7 bases. There are 15 residues in the CDR3. The germline V gene has CDR1 LGHNA and CDR2 YNFKEQ. V lost 4 bases to trimming and J lost 3 bases; unmatched junction nucleotides: 6. CDR3 loop: CASSPAGQVNQPQHF. The CDR3 DNA is TGTGCCAGCAGCCCCGCCGGACAGGTCAATCAGCCCCAGCATTTT.

CDR3 DNA sequence: TGCGCCAGCAGCCAAGGGAGACAGGGATGGAACGAGCAGTACTTC. Translation gives CASSQGRQGWNEQYF. The rearrangement joins TRBV4-3 to TRBJ2-7; the match to TRBD1 covers 7 bases. V lost 1 base, J lost 5 bases, and 8 bases stayed unmatched. The CDR3 is 15 amino acids. Germline CDR1 is LGHNA and CDR2 is YSLEER.

V usage is TRBV6-2 or TRBV6-3 and J usage is TRBJ2-7; D possibly corresponds to TRBD2 (6 bases). Trimming cost V 6 bases and J 9 bases, with 21 bases left between them. The CDR3 is made up of 14 amino acids. Germline loops: CDR1 MNHEY, CDR2 SVGEGT. The CDR3 sequence is CASSSNPGLLAQYF. The DNA for the CDR3 is TGTGCCAGCAGCTCGAATCCGGGACTCCTTGCGCAGTACTTC.

The V and J genes are TRBV6-2 or TRBV6-3 and TRBJ2-5; D possibly corresponds to TRBD2 (5 bases). Germline CDR1 MNHEY, CDR2 SVGEGT. V lost 4 bases, J lost 4 bases, and 25 bases lay in between. The CDR3 is 18 residues long. CDR3 DNA sequence: TGTGCCAGCAGTTGGACTCGGGAACCTATCCTCCTAAGAGAGACCCAGTACTTC. Protein sequence: CASSWTREPILLRETQYF.

The CDR3 DNA reads TGTGCCATCAGTGTACAGGGGGTAGGGTCGACTGAAGCTTTCTTT. It encodes CAISVQGVGSTEAFF. V gene TRBV10-3 combines with J gene TRBJ1-1, with TRBD1 matching 8 bases. Losses at the gene ends were 4 bases for V and 5 bases for J; bases not matched to a gene: 9. Germline-derived CDR1 and CDR2 are ENHRY and SYGVKD. This CDR3 comprises 15 residues.